Included here is one TCR beta chain sequence, with context. Its binding antigen is unknown. The junction and the germline gene differ at one end; a read error may be behind it. The data are from a study of blood T cell repertoires in COVID-19 (TCRdb year 2020). A note on the overall study: The collaborator samples originated in the United States, Italy and Spain and spanned the acute and convalescent phases of COVID-19. The repertoires were released in a freely available public database meant as a resource for research on the immune response to SARS-CoV-2. The samples were drawn from the first 160 participants of the ongoing ImmuneRACE study and from some 1,300 subjects provided by 6 global collaborators. The dataset comprised deeply sampled blood TCRbeta repertoires from subjects exposed to, actively infected with, or recovered from COVID-19. A de-identified subject ID, COVID-19 status, age in years and sex were almost always included in the sample metadata. Where HLA class I and class II types were available, the types were taken from metadata supplied by the sample provider, not from assay-based typing. The material from the prospective study consisted of cDNA or gDNA derived from T cells, B-cell-depleted T cells, or PBMCs. Results and caveats for the whole study, not just this receptor: How much clinical and demographic metadata was included differed by source and by participant, and the metadata was provided uncurated.

The CDR3 sequence holds 12 residues, the cysteine and phenylalanine included. CDR3 DNA only is kept here, 36 bases in frame from base 1. In the germline V gene, CDR1 corresponds to SGHTA and CDR2 to FQGNSA. TCRbeta CDR3 regions were amplified from genomic DNA by means of the immunoSEQ Assay, a bias-controlled multiplex PCR. Processing in the source paper ran as follows. Nucleated cell counts per sample were estimated from amplification of reference gene primers within the assay. To quantify the absolute abundance of each unique TCRbeta CDR3 rearrangement, sequence reads were collapsed and filtered. For each sample, productive Simpson clonality was calculated as the square root of Simpson's diversity index over productive rearrangements. Sourced from immuneACCESS, this table was stored by TCRdb with only in-frame sequences that have V and J called. A share of the clones is absent; for the studies checked, an unresolved V gene accounts for under half, and the remainder has no known explanation. Clone size and V and J calls were adopted from that table, with D and trimming inferred from the DNA. The table for this sample lists roughly 340,000 clones; 87% of them were counted only once. The ten top clones hold about 6% of the sample.

One collaborating source in Seattle enrolled patients during active infection and followed them longitudinally through the course of disease. Each collaborating institution followed its own protocols to collect whole blood in K2EDTA tubes. Collaborator samples were shipped for TCRbeta analysis as frozen whole blood, isolated PBMCs, or DNA extracted from either sample type. This sequence originates from a woman in her fifties or sixties with COVID-19, enrolled during active disease. The sequencing input was peripheral blood. The chain is encoded by TRBV7-2 joined to TRBJ2-7; the D region possibly corresponds to TRBD1 (5 bases align). The sequenced DNA: TGTGCCAGCAGCTTAGAAAGGGGATCTCTCAACTTC. This sequence encodes CASSLERGSLNF.